This TCR beta chain comes out of a study of regulatory T cells in long-lasting Graves disease. Time point in this sample: newly diagnosed GD, antithyroid drugs for less than 3 months. Construction of the TCR library relied on RNA isolated from PBMCs. Arm-PCR of CDR3 regions and iRepertoire HTBI primers were the basis on which TCR beta libraries were built. TCRdb analysed the multiplex PCR reads with MiXCR anew, one entry per CDR3 protein. In the table there are a few hundred thousand distinct CDR3 sequences, about 10% of which are singletons. A few counts support this clonotype. The CDR3 covers 16 residues. From germline, CDR1 is LGHNA and CDR2 YNFKEQ. The V end lost 2 bases, the J end lost 3 bases, and 15 bases lay between the germline ends. These sequences were also reported in another study, on T cells in Graves' hyperthyroidism and ophthalmopathy.

This TCR came from a young woman with Graves disease. V usage is TRBV4-2 and J usage is TRBJ2-3, with D possibly being TRBD1 (7 bases). The sequences come from peripheral blood mononuclear cells (PBMCs), collected at new diagnosis, from a patient treated with antithyroid drugs. The CDR3 DNA reads as TGTGCCAGCAGCCAACCGCAGGGGGGAGCAACAGATACGCAGTATTTT. It is translated as CASSQPQGGATDTQYF.